This T cell receptor (beta chain) derives from a study of blood T cell repertoires in COVID-19. Study as a whole: T cells, B-cell-depleted T cells, or PBMCs supplied cDNA or gDNA.

Followed over time, Seattle patients had been enrolled while infection was active. The protocol was immunoSEQ multiplex PCR, while the TCRdb copy is restricted to in-frame clones and leaves out a portion. The data show some 260,000 clones, with about 87% seen just once and roughly a tenth held by the top ten. From germline, CDR1 is SGHNT and CDR2 YYREEE (reference sequence). The CDR3 is 14 residues long. The V gene end was trimmed by 4 bases and the J gene end by 5 bases; junction bases not matched to a gene: 5. The sequencing sample was made of peripheral blood. The clonotype comes from a woman aged 70-85 years with COVID-19, enrolled during active disease. The chain carries TRBV5-4 and TRBJ2-5, with 10 bases identical to TRBD1. The CDR3 nucleotides read TGTGCCAGCAGCCCGGGACAGGGGTGGGAGACCCAGTACTTC. Amino acids: CASSPGQGWETQYF.